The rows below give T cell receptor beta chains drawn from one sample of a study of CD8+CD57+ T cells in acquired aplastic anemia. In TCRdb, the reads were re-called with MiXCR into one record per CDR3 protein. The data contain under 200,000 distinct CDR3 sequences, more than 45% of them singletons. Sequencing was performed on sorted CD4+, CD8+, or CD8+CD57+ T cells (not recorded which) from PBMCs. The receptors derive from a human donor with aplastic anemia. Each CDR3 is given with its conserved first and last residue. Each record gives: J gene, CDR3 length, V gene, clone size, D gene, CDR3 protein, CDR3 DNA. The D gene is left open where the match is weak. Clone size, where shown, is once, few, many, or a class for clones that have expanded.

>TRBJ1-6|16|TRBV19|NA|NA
CATPFSMDGGIGPLHF
TGTGCCACCCCATTCTCGATGGATGGGGGGATTGGACCCCTCCACTTT
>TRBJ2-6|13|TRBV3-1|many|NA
CASGVKGANVLTF
TGTGCCAGCGGGGTGAAGGGGGCCAACGTCCTGACTTTC
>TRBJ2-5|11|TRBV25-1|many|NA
CASSKTGPQYF
TGTGCCAGCAGTAAGACCGGGCCCCAGTACTTC
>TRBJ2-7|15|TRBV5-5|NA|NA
CASSLSGTDSYEQYF
TGTGCCAGCAGCTTGTCGGGGACGGATTCCTACGAGCAGTACTTC
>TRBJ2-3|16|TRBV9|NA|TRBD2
CASSVESGAGTDTQYF
TGTGCCAGCAGCGTAGAGAGCGGGGCAGGCACAGATACGCAGTATTTT
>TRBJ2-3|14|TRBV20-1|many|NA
CSAIAAGGTDTQYF
TGCAGTGCTATAGCGGCTGGGGGGACAGATACGCAGTATTTT
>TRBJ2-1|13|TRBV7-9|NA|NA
CASSASINNEQFF
TGTGCCAGCAGCGCTTCGATAAACAATGAGCAGTTCTTC
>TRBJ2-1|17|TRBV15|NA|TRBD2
CATSRDYPSGGANEQFF
TGTGCCACCAGCAGAGATTATCCTAGCGGGGGGGCAAATGAGCAGTTCTTC
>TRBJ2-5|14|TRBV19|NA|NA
CASSIRDNQETQYF
TGTGCCAGTAGTATAAGGGACAACCAAGAGACCCAGTACTTC
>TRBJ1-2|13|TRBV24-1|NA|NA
CATSDHNRDGYTF
TGTGCCACCAGTGATCACAACAGGGATGGCTACACCTTC
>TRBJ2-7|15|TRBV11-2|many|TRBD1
CASSLEGQGSYEQYF
TGTGCCAGCAGCTTAGAGGGACAGGGCTCCTACGAGCAGTACTTC
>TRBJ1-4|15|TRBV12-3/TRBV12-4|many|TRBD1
CASSGWTGGVEKLFF
TGTGCCAGCAGTGGGTGGACAGGGGGCGTTGAAAAACTGTTTTTT
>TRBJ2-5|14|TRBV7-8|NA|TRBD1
CASSLGTGVGTQYF
TGTGCCAGCAGCTTAGGGACAGGGGTGGGGACCCAGTACTTC
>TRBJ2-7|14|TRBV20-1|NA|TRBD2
CSARPGTSLSEQYF
TGCAGTGCTCGCCCCGGGACTAGCTTGTCCGAGCAGTACTTC
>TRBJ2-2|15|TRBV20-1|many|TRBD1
CSARETGYTSRELFF
TGCAGTGCTAGAGAGACAGGGTATACGTCCCGGGAGCTGTTTTTT
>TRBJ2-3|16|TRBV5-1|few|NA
CASSLAASLGADTQYF
TGCGCCAGCAGCTTGGCCGCGTCTCTCGGGGCAGATACGCAGTATTTT
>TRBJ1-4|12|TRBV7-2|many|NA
CASSRANEKLFF
TGTGCCAGCAGCCGTGCTAATGAAAAACTGTTTTTT
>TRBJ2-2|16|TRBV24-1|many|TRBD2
CATSGTGGPLTGELFF
TGTGCCACCAGTGGAACGGGAGGGCCACTCACCGGGGAGCTGTTTTTT
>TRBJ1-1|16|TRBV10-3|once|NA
CAISEGGQGRNTEAFF
TGTGCCATCAGTGAGGGTGGGCAGGGAAGGAACACTGAAGCTTTCTTT
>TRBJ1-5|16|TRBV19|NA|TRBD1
CASIPFSGQNNQPQHF
TGTGCCAGTATCCCATTCTCGGGACAGAATAATCAGCCCCAGCATTTT